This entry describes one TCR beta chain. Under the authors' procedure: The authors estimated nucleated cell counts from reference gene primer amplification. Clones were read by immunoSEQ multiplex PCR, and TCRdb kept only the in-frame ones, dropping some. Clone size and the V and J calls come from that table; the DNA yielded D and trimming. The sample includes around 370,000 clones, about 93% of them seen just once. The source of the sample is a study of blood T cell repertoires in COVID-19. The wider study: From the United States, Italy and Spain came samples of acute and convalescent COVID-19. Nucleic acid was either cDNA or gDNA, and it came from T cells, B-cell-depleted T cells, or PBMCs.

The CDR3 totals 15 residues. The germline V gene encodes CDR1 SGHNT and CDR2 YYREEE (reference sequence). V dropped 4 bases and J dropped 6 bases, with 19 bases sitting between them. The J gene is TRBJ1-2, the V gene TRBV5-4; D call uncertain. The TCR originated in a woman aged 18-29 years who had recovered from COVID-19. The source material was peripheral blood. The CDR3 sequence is CASSRVGEGLHGYTF. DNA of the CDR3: TGTGCCAGCAGCCGGGTCGGGGAGGGTCTGCATGGCTACACCTTC.